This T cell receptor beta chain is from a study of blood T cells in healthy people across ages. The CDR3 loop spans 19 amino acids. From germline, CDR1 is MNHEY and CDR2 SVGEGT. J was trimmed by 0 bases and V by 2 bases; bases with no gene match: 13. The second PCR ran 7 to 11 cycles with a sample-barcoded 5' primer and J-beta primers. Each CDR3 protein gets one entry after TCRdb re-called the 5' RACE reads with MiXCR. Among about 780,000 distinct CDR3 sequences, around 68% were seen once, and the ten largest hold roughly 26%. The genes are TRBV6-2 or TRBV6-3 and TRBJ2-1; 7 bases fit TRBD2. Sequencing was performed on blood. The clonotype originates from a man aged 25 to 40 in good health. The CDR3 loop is CASSYLVLAGESSYNEQFF. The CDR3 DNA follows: TGTGCCAGCAGTTACCTTGTTCTGGCGGGGGAGAGCTCCTACAATGAGCAGTTCTTC.